This T cell receptor beta chain emerged from a study of naive and memory T cell subsets. There are 15 residues in the CDR3. Germline values: CDR1 SGHDT, CDR2 YYEEEE. V shed 3 bases and J shed 3 bases, with 15 bases lying between them. Ligated cDNA underwent four rounds of PCR with nested alpha and beta constant region primers and SP2. TCRdb processed the UMI-ligation and nested PCR reads anew with MiXCR; each CDR3 protein has one entry. The repertoire holds around 37,000 distinct CDR3 sequences, with approximately 10% as singletons. The treatment denotes: skin biopsy from PPD injection site in Mantoux-positive individual. TCR cDNA received a 3' ligated oligonucleotide that carried a UMI. Cells were not sorted; total RNA input targeted 1 to 1000 ng.

Sequencing was performed on skin, taken from a tuberculin skin test site. The chain recombines TRBV5-6 with TRBJ1-2; D might be TRBD1 (5 bases). This TCR was recovered from an adult in good health. The CDR3 loop is CASSYIEGTDYGYTF. In nucleotides, the CDR3 is TGTGCCAGCAGCTATATCGAAGGGACCGACTATGGCTACACCTTC.